This T cell receptor (beta chain) comes out of a study of T cell responses to AZD1222 COVID-19 vaccine. Germline V gene sequence: CDR1 LGHNA, CDR2 YNFKEQ. CDR3 length: 19 amino acids. The V gene lost 1 base and the J gene lost 6 bases, with 26 bases spanning the gap. Produced via immunoSEQ multiplex PCR; TCRdb's table is partial and in-frame only. The sample has 85,000 to 120,000 clones; about 86% are singletons. A word on this clone: Its antigen is undetermined.

Study results and limitations: There were mostly white British donors and more females than males, and clonal diversity was possibly underestimated.

Sequences were derived from peripheral blood, sampled on day 0 of AZD1222 vaccination. The genes are TRBV4-2 and TRBJ2-3; D is possibly TRBD2 (6 bases). The sequence was obtained from an adult in good health. The CDR3 DNA reads TGTGCCAGCAGCCAAGCGACCACTCTGCCGGGGGACCTTTGGGATACGCAGTATTTT. Translation gives CASSQATTLPGDLWDTQYF.